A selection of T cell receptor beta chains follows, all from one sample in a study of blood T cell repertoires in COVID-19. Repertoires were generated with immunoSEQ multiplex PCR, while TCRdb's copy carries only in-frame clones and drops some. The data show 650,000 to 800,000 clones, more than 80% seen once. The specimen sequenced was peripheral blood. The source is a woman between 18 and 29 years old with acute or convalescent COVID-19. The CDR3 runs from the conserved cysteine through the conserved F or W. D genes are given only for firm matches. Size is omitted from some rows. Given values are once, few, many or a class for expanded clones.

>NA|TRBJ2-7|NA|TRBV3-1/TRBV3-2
TGTGCCAGCAGCCAACGAGACTACGAGCAGTACTTC
CASSQRDYEQYF
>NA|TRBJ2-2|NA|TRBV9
TGTGCCAGCAGCGTAGAAACAGGGAACACCGGGGAGCTGTTTTTT
CASSVETGNTGELFF
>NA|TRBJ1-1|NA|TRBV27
TGTGCCAGCAGTTTTTCGGGGGGAGGGAACACTGAAGCTTTCTTT
CASSFSGGGNTEAFF
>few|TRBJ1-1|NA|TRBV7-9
TGTGCCAGCAGCTTACTAAAAGGGGACACTGAAGCTTTCTTT
CASSLLKGDTEAFF
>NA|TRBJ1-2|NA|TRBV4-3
TGCGCCAGCAGCCAAGAGACGGGAGACTATGGCTACACCTTC
CASSQETGDYGYTF
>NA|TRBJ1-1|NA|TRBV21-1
TGTGCCAGCAGCAAAGCAAGGGGCCATTTTTTCAACCAGGACACTGAAGCTTTCTTT
CASSKARGHFFNQDTEAFF
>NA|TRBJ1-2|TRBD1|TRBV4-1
TGCGCCAGTAGATTAATAGGGGGCCCAAGCTATGGCTACACCTTC
CASRLIGGPSYGYTF
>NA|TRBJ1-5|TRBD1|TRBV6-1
TGTGCCAGCAGTGAAGGGACAGGGACAAATCAGCCCCAGCATTTT
CASSEGTGTNQPQHF
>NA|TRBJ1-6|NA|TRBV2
TGTGCCAGCGGGGAGGAACAACTCCGGTTT
CASGEEQLRF
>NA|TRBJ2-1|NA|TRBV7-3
TGTGCCAGCAGCTTAACCCTAAGCAGGATGAATGAGCAGTTCTTC
CASSLTLSRMNEQFF
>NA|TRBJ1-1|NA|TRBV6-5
TGTGCCAGCTTACTTAGGGGGACTGAAGCTTTCTTT
CASLLRGTEAFF
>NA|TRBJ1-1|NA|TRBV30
TGTGCCTGGAGTCGTGGGCTAGCAGCTAACACTGAAGCTTTCTTT
CAWSRGLAANTEAFF
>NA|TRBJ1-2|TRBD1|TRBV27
TGTGCCAGCAGTTTAGTCGGGACAGGGTCTAACTATGGCTACACCTTC
CASSLVGTGSNYGYTF
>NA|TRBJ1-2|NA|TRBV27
TGTGCCAGCAGTTTTTCATCCCGGGATGGCTACACCTTC
CASSFSSRDGYTF
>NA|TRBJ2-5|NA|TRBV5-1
TGCGCCAGCAGCGTAATAACAGGGTGGGAGACCCAGTACTTC
CASSVITGWETQYF